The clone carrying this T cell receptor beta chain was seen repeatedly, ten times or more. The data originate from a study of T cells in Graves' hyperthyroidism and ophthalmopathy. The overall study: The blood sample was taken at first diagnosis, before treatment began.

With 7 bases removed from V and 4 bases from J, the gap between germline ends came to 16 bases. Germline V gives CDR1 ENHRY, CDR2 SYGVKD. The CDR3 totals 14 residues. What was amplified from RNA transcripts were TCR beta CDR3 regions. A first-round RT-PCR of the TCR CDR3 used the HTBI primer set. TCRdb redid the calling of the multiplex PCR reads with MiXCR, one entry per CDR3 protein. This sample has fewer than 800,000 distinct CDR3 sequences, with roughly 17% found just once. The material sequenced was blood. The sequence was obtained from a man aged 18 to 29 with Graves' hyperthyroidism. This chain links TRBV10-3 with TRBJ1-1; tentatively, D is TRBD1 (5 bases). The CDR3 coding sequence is TGTGCCATCACCGACGGGGTGAGGGGCACTGAAGCTTTCTTT. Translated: CAITDGVRGTEAFF.